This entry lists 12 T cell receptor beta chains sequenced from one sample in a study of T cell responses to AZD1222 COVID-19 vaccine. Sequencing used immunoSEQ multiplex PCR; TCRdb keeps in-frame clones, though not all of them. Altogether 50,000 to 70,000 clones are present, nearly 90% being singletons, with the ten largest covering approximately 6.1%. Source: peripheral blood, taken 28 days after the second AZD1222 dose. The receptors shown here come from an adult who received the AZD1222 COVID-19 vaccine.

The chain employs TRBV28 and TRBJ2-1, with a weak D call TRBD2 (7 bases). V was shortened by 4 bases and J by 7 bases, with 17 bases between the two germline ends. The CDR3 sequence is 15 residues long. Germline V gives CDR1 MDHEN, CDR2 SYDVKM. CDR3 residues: CASSSGGGAINEQFF. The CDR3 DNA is TGTGCCAGCAGTTCGGGTGGGGGGGCCATAAATGAGCAGTTCTTC.

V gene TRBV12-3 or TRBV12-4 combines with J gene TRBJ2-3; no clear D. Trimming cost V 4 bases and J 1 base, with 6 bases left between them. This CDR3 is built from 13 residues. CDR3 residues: CASSYGGTDTQYF. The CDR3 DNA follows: TGTGCCAGCAGTTATGGGGGCACAGATACGCAGTATTTT.

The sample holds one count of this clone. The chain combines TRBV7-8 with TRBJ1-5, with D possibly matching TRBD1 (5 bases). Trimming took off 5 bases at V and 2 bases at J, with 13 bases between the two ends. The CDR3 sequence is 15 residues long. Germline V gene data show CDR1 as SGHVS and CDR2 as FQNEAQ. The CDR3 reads CASSPGGGGNQPQHF. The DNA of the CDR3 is TGTGCCAGCAGCCCTGGGGGGGGTGGCAATCAGCCCCAGCATTTT.

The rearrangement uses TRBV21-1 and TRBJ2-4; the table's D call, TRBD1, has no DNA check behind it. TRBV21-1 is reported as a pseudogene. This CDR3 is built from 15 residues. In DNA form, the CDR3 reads TGTGCCAGCAGCAATCCGACAGGAACCAAAAACATTCAGTACTTC. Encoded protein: CASSNPTGTKNIQYF.

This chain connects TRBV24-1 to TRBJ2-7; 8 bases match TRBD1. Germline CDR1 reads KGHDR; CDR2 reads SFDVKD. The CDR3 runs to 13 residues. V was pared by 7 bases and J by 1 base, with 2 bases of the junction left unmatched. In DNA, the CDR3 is TGTGCCACCAGCCAGGGGGCATCCTACGAGCAGTACTTC. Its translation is CATSQGASYEQYF.

The CDR3 reads CATGGNYGYTF. CDR3 in DNA: TGTGCCACCGGGGGTAACTATGGCTACACCTTC. V gene TRBV12-3 or TRBV12-4 combines with J gene TRBJ1-2; D might be TRBD1 (5 bases). The CDR3 runs 11 residues. V was shortened by 10 bases and J by 1 base, with 7 bases between the two germline ends.

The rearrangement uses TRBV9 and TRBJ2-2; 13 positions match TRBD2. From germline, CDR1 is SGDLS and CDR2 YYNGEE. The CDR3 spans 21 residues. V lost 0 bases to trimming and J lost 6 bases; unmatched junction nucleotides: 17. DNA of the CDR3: TGTGCCAGCAGCGTAGATCAGCCCGGGACTAGCGGGACCCGTGGAGCCGGGGAGCTGTTTTTT. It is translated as CASSVDQPGTSGTRGAGELFF.

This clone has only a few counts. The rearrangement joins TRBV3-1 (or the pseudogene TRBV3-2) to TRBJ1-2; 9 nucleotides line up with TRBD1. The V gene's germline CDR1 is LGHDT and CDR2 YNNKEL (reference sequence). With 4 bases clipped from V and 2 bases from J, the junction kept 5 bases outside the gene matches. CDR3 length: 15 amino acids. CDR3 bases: TGTGCCAGCAGCCCCTCCGGGACAGGGAACTATGGCTACACCTTC. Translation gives CASSPSGTGNYGYTF.

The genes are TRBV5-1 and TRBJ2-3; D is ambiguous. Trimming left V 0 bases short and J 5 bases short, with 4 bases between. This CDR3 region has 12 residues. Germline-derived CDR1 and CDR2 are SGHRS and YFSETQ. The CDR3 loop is CASSLVRDTQYF. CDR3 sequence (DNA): TGCGCCAGCAGCTTGGTGCGAGATACGCAGTATTTT.

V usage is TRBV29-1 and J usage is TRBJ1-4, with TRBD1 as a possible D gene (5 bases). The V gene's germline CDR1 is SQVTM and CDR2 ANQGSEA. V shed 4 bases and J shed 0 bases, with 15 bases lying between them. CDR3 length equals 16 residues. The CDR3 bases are TGCAGCGTTGGGGGGAGTAGACGGACAACTAATGAAAAACTGTTTTTT. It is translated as CSVGGSRRTTNEKLFF.

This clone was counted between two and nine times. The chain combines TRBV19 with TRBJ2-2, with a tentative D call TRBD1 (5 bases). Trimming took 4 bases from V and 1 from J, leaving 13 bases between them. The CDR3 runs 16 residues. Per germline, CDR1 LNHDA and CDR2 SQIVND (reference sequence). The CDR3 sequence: CASSNGAGQNTGELFF. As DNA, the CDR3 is TGTGCCAGTAGTAACGGCGCAGGGCAGAACACCGGGGAGCTGTTTTTT.

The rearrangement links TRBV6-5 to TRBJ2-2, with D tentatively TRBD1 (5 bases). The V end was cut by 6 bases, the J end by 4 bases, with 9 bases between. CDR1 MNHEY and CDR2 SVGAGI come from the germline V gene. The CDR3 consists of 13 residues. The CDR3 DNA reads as TGTGCCAGCAGACAAACAGGCACCGGGGAGCTGTTTTTT. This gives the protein CASRQTGTGELFF.